The 32 T cell receptor beta chains in this list originate from one sample, sequenced in a study of graft-versus-host responses after intestinal transplantation. Which antigens these TCRs recognize remains unknown. The method was immunoSEQ multiplex PCR; TCRdb's version includes in-frame clones alone and lacks a portion of them. Altogether about 120,000 clones are present, approximately 95% being singletons, with the ten largest covering 0.095% to 0.15%. The source material was unstimulated CD4+ T cells sorted from spleen or lymph node cells, sampled before intestinal transplant. Receptors originate from a human donor who received an intestinal transplant.

This sequence joins TRBV5-1 and TRBJ2-7; TRBD1 agrees at 10 bases. Per germline, CDR1 SGHRS and CDR2 YFSETQ. V dropped 4 bases and J dropped 2; count of bases not matched to a gene: 6. The CDR3 contains 15 residues. The DNA of the CDR3 is TGCGCCAGCAGCCCCTGGACAGGGGGAACCTACGAGCAGTACTTC. It translates to CASSPWTGGTYEQYF.

CDR3 in amino acids: CASSFSENYGYTF. CDR3 DNA sequence: TGTGCCAGCAGCTTTTCCGAGAACTATGGCTACACCTTC. V and J are TRBV7-3 and TRBJ1-2; unclear D gene. From germline, CDR1 is SGHTA and CDR2 FQGTGA. This CDR3 has 13 amino acids. Trimming cost V 3 bases and J 2 bases, with 7 bases left between them.

The chain couples TRBV29-1 to TRBJ1-1, with TRBD1 matching over 9 bases. This CDR3 comprises 14 residues. The ends lost 6 bases at V and 5 bases at J; junction bases unmatched: 10. Germline V gives CDR1 SQVTM, CDR2 ANQGSEA. As DNA, the CDR3 is TGCAGCGTGGCGGGGGACAGGGCCCGAACTGAAGCTTTCTTT. Its translation is CSVAGDRARTEAFF.

This sequence joins TRBV6-5 and TRBJ2-1; no clear D gene. This CDR3 is 12 amino acids long. V lost 6 bases, J lost 5 bases, and 8 bases lay in between. Germline V gene lookup returns CDR1 MNHEY and CDR2 SVGAGI. The CDR3 is CASSPRDNEQFF. CDR3 nucleotides: TGTGCCAGCAGCCCAAGGGACAATGAGCAGTTCTTC.

The rearrangement links TRBV29-1 to TRBJ1-1, with D uncertain. Germline V CDR1 and CDR2: SQVTM, ANQGSEA. CDR3 length equals 14 residues. Deletions cut 0 bases from V and 6 bases from J, with 14 bases between. The CDR3 sequence: CSVEETPGLAEAFF. The DNA for the CDR3 is TGCAGCGTTGAAGAGACCCCTGGGTTGGCTGAAGCTTTCTTT.

The CDR3 nucleotides are TGTGCCAGCAGCCCAGGGGGCGCTGACACCGGGGAGCTGTTTTTT. This codes for CASSPGGADTGELFF. The J gene is TRBJ2-2, the V gene TRBV5-4; 8 positions match TRBD1. V lost 4 bases, J lost 3 bases, and 5 bases stayed unmatched. Germline V gives CDR1 SGHNT, CDR2 YYREEE (reference sequence). The CDR3 consists of 15 residues.

This clone has just one count. The chain couples TRBV9 to TRBJ2-2; 9 bases fit TRBD2. CDR1 is SGDLS, CDR2 YYNGEE, per germline. This CDR3 spans 16 amino acids. V dropped 0 bases and J dropped 8; count of bases not matched to a gene: 8. In nucleotides, the CDR3 is TGTGCCAGCAGCGTAGGGGCTAGCGGGAAGGCAGGGGAGCTGTTTTTT. Its protein product is CASSVGASGKAGELFF.

CDR3 residues: CASSLAEGFNYGYTF. The CDR3 DNA reads as TGCGCCAGCAGCTTGGCCGAAGGTTTTAACTATGGCTACACCTTC. The chain couples TRBV5-1 to TRBJ1-2, with D uncertain. The germline V gene encodes CDR1 SGHRS and CDR2 YFSETQ. The length of the CDR3 is 15 residues. V was trimmed by 0 bases and J by 1 base, leaving 10 bases between them.

This rearrangement joins TRBV7-8 to TRBJ1-4, with D uncertain. Germline CDR1 reads SGHVS; CDR2 reads FQNEAQ. The CDR3 totals 13 residues. Trimming shortened V by 6 bases and J by 2 bases, and 7 bases separated the two germline ends. CDR3 nucleotides: TGTGCCAGCAGGGGGTCCACTAATGAAAAACTGTTTTTT. Protein product: CASRGSTNEKLFF.

The V and J genes are TRBV11-1 and TRBJ1-1; 8 bases align to TRBD1. V lost 2 bases, J lost 1 base, and 3 bases stayed unmatched. Germline lookup yields CDR1 SGHAT and CDR2 FQDESV (reference sequence). The CDR3 sequence is 15 residues long. Written as DNA, the CDR3 is TGTGCCAGCAGCTTATTGGGGACAGGGAACACTGAAGCTTTCTTT. Residues: CASSLLGTGNTEAFF. The full variable domain, its missing parts supplied by reference TRBV11-1 and TRBJ1-1, is EAEVAQSPRYKITEKSQAVAFWCDPISGHATLYWYRQILGQGPELLVQFQDESVVDDSQLPKDRFSAERLKGVDSTLKIQPAELGDSAMYLCASSLLGTGNTEAFFGQGTRLTVV.

The CDR3 is CASSTWTTRNEQFF. Written as DNA, the CDR3 is TGTGCCAGCAGTACCTGGACTACGCGGAATGAGCAGTTCTTC. The chain carries TRBV27 and TRBJ2-1; the D gene is possibly TRBD2 (6 bases). Germline V CDR1 and CDR2: MNHEY, SMNVEV (reference sequence). V was shortened by 5 bases and J by 7 bases, with 15 bases between the two germline ends. The CDR3 totals 14 residues.

The chain combines TRBV27 with TRBJ2-6; no clear D. Per the germline V gene, CDR1 is MNHEY and CDR2 is SMNVEV (reference sequence). The CDR3 consists of 16 residues. V was pared by 8 bases and J by 2 bases, with 16 bases between. The CDR3: CASGYRLVPGANVLTF. Here the CDR3 DNA reads TGTGCCAGCGGTTATAGGCTCGTTCCTGGGGCCAACGTCCTGACTTTC.

V gene TRBV7-9 combines with J gene TRBJ2-7; D perhaps matches TRBD2 (7 bases). The V end was cut by 3 bases, the J end by 3 bases, with 15 bases between. Germline assignment: CDR1 SEHNR and CDR2 FQNEAQ (reference sequence). The CDR3 loop spans 15 amino acids. The DNA of the CDR3 is TGTGCCAGCAGCTTGGGAGGGGGTTCTTTCTACGAGCAGTACTTC. This codes for CASSLGGGSFYEQYF. The whole variable domain, remainder taken from reference TRBV7-9 and TRBJ2-7, is DTGVSQNPRHKITKRGQNVTFRCDPISEHNRLYWYRQTLGQGPEFLTYFQNEAQLEKSRLLSDRFSAERPKGSFSTLEIQRTEQGDSAMYLCASSLGGGSFYEQYFGPGTRLTVT.

This clone occurred a few times. The gene calls are TRBV6-5 and TRBJ2-5; a weak D match, TRBD2 (6 bases). CDR1 is MNHEY and CDR2 is SVGAGI in the germline V gene. Trimming removed 5 bases from V and 3 bases from J, with 13 bases in between. This CDR3 is 14 amino acids long. In DNA, the CDR3 is TGTGCCAGCAGTAGCCGAGGAGGGAAAGAGACCCAGTACTTC. This translates into CASSSRGGKETQYF.

V usage is TRBV27 and J usage is TRBJ2-1; 12 bases agree with TRBD2. Germline V lookup: CDR1 MNHEY, CDR2 SMNVEV (reference sequence). This CDR3 comprises 19 residues. The junction had 19 bases not matched to a gene; V was cut back by 5 bases and J by 8 bases. In nucleotides, the CDR3 is TGTGCCAGCAGTCCTGGGAGGGGAACTAGCGGGAGGAGGAGCGATGAGCAGTTCTTC. Its translation is CASSPGRGTSGRRSDEQFF.

The V and J genes are TRBV4-1 and TRBJ2-3; 7 bases fit TRBD2. This CDR3 is built from 15 residues. Germline V gives CDR1 MGHRA, CDR2 YSYEKL. Germline trimming cut 8 bases from V and 6 bases from J; bases unmatched to any gene: 14. CDR3 residues: CASGDLAARRDTQYF. The CDR3 bases are TGCGCCAGCGGAGACCTAGCGGCCCGCCGGGATACGCAGTATTTT.

The chain's CDR3 is CASSWGTSERYTF. CDR3 coding DNA: TGTGCCAGCAGTTGGGGGACATCGGAACGGTACACCTTC. The rearrangement joins TRBV27 to TRBJ1-2; D might be TRBD1 (6 bases). The CDR3 length is 13 residues. Looked up from germline, CDR1 is MNHEY and CDR2 is SMNVEV (reference sequence). V was pared by 4 bases and J by 11 bases, with 17 bases between.

The chain links TRBV9 to TRBJ1-3, with D hard to call. CDR1 and CDR2 from the germline V gene are SGDLS and YYNGEE. Trimming stripped 0 bases from V and 4 bases from J, with 5 bases between. CDR3 length: 13 amino acids. The CDR3 sequence is CASSVEAGNTIYF. Here the CDR3 DNA reads TGTGCCAGCAGCGTAGAAGCCGGAAACACCATATATTTT.

The rearrangement joins TRBV30 to TRBJ1-5; weak D call: TRBD1 (5 bases). CDR3 length: 13 residues. Between the trimmed V and J ends, which lost 0 bases and 3 bases, there was a span of 6 bases. Germline V gene lookup returns CDR1 GTSNPN and CDR2 SVGIG (reference sequence). The CDR3 DNA sequence: TGTGCCTGGAGTGTAGGGGACAATCAGCCCCAGCATTTT. Translating gives CAWSVGDNQPQHF.

V and J are TRBV10-2 and TRBJ2-1, with D perhaps matching TRBD2 (6 bases). V was clipped by 6 bases and J by 2 bases, with 11 bases between them. From germline, CDR1 is WSHSY and CDR2 SAAADI. The CDR3 runs to 14 residues. CDR3 DNA: TGCGCCAGCAGGCGGGAATCCACCTACAATGAGCAGTTCTTC. Translated, it gives CASRRESTYNEQFF.

This sequence joins TRBV9 and TRBJ2-4; either TRBD1 or TRBD2 may fit D (5 bases each). Germline lookup yields CDR1 SGDLS and CDR2 YYNGEE. V was cut by 0 bases and J by 6 bases, with 13 bases left in between. This CDR3 has 15 residues. The CDR3 here is CASSVGSPGGNIQYF. In nucleotides, the CDR3 is TGTGCCAGCAGCGTAGGCTCACCTGGGGGAAACATTCAGTACTTC.

The chain joins TRBV29-1 to TRBJ2-7; D gene unclear. Between the trimmed V and J ends, which lost 6 bases and 2 bases, there was a span of 17 bases. The germline V gene has CDR1 SQVTM and CDR2 ANQGSEA. The CDR3 has 14 amino acids. The CDR3 DNA sequence: TGCAGCGTAGCCACCGACACAGTCGCCTACGAGCAGTACTTC. Translating gives CSVATDTVAYEQYF.

The CDR3: CASSISSRNYGYTF. The CDR3 DNA follows: TGTGCCAGTAGTATATCCAGCCGGAACTATGGCTACACCTTC. The V call is TRBV19, the J call TRBJ1-2, with D uncertain. The CDR3 totals 14 residues. Germline CDR1 LNHDA, CDR2 SQIVND (reference sequence). V shed 2 bases and J shed 2 bases, with 9 bases lying between them. Full variable domain (remainder filled in from reference TRBV19 and TRBJ1-2): DGGITQSPKYLFRKEGQNVTLSCEQNLNHDAMYWYRQDPGQGLRLIYYSQIVNDFQKGDIAEGYSVSREKKESFPLTVTSAQKNPTAFYLCASSISSRNYGYTFGSGTRLTVV.

J is TRBJ2-7 and V is TRBV6-5; D may be TRBD1 (5 bases). The V end lost 0 bases, the J end lost 3 bases, and 12 bases lay between the germline ends. Germline V CDR1 and CDR2: MNHEY, SVGAGI. This CDR3 is built from 15 residues. For the CDR3, the DNA is TGTGCCAGCAGTTACTCGGACACTTTCGACTACGAGCAGTACTTC. Translation gives CASSYSDTFDYEQYF.

V usage is TRBV7-3 and J usage is TRBJ2-1; tentatively, D is TRBD1 or TRBD2 (6 bases each). The CDR3 covers 16 residues. The ends were cut back, 2 bases at V and 0 bases at J, with 11 bases in the middle. CDR1 and CDR2 (germline): SGHTA, FQGTGA. The CDR3 DNA reads TGTGCCAGCAGCTTACGAGGGGGGCCCTCCTACAATGAGCAGTTCTTC. Translating gives CASSLRGGPSYNEQFF.

The CDR3 here is CASSAGAVRNEQFF. In DNA, the CDR3 is TGCGCCAGCAGTGCAGGGGCGGTTCGGAATGAGCAGTTCTTC. The chain uses TRBV10-1 and TRBJ2-1; tentative D call: TRBD1 (6 bases). V gave up 4 bases and J gave up 7 bases, with 14 bases separating them. The germline CDR1 and CDR2 sequences are WNHNN and SYGVQD (reference sequence). The CDR3 runs 14 residues.

The V gene is TRBV1, the J gene TRBJ1-2; whether TRBD1, the table's D call, matches the DNA was not checked. TRBV1 represents a pseudogene. The CDR3 sequence is 22 residues long. The CDR3 reads CTSSQDPSINNRVSERGLSYTF. The CDR3 region has the DNA TGCACCAGCAGCCAAGATCCGAGCATAAACAACAGGGTTTCAGAAAGGGGGTTGAGCTACACCTTC.

This chain joins TRBV7-9 and TRBJ1-4, with 9 bases identical to TRBD1. V shed 5 bases and J 4 bases; nucleotides not matched to a gene: 8. CDR1 and CDR2 (germline): SEHNR, FQNEAQ (reference sequence). This CDR3 comprises 16 residues. The CDR3 is CASSEDRGWFNEKLFF. The CDR3 nucleotides are TGTGCCAGCAGCGAGGACAGGGGATGGTTTAATGAAAAACTGTTTTTT. The full variable domain, its missing parts supplied by reference TRBV7-9 and TRBJ1-4, is DTGVSQNPRHKITKRGQNVTFRCDPISEHNRLYWYRQTLGQGPEFLTYFQNEAQLEKSRLLSDRFSAERPKGSFSTLEIQRTEQGDSAMYLCASSEDRGWFNEKLFFGSGTQLSVL.

The chain links TRBV19 to TRBJ1-5; 9 bases fit TRBD1. The germline V gene has CDR1 LNHDA and CDR2 SQIVND (reference sequence). CDR3 length: 15 amino acids. After removal of 7 bases from V and 3 bases from J, the junction contained 7 bases not matched to a gene. The CDR3 loop is CASTLGQGYNQPQHF. The CDR3 DNA sequence: TGTGCCAGTACCCTGGGACAGGGCTACAATCAGCCCCAGCATTTT. The complete variable domain, with remaining parts taken from reference TRBV19 and TRBJ1-5, reads DGGITQSPKYLFRKEGQNVTLSCEQNLNHDAMYWYRQDPGQGLRLIYYSQIVNDFQKGDIAEGYSVSREKKESFPLTVTSAQKNPTAFYLCASTLGQGYNQPQHFGDGTRLSIL.

This clone was counted only a few times. This chain links TRBV10-3 with TRBJ2-1; the match to TRBD1 covers 12 bases. V dropped 2 bases and J dropped 9; count of bases not matched to a gene: 2. This CDR3 region has 14 residues. CDR1 and CDR2 from the germline V gene are ENHRY and SYGVKD. CDR3 residues: CAISEGTGGFEQFF. The DNA of the CDR3 is TGTGCCATCAGTGAGGGGACAGGGGGCTTTGAGCAGTTCTTC.

The chain recombines TRBV11-2 with TRBJ2-2; 7 bases map to TRBD1. V lost 5 bases and J lost 4; bases outside the gene matches: 7. The CDR3 is 15 amino acids. Germline V CDR1 and CDR2: SGHAT, FQNNGV. The CDR3 nucleotides read TGTGCCAGCAGCGCCCGGGACAGCATCACCGGGGAGCTGTTTTTT. It codes for CASSARDSITGELFF.

This clone was found once. The chain joins TRBV7-9 to TRBJ2-7, with 9 bases fitting TRBD2. The CDR3 totals 13 residues. Germline loops: CDR1 SEHNR, CDR2 FQNEAQ (reference sequence). This CDR3 reads CGGGLAGIDEQYF. The CDR3 DNA reads TGTGGCGGGGGGCTAGCGGGAATCGACGAGCAGTACTTC. Complete variable domain (other parts from reference TRBV7-9 and TRBJ2-7): DTGVSQNPRHKITKRGQNVTFRCDPISEHNRLYWYRQTLGQGPEFLTYFQNEAQLEKSRLLSDRFSAERPKGSFSTLEIQRTEQGDSAMYLCGGGLAGIDEQYFGPGTRLTVT.